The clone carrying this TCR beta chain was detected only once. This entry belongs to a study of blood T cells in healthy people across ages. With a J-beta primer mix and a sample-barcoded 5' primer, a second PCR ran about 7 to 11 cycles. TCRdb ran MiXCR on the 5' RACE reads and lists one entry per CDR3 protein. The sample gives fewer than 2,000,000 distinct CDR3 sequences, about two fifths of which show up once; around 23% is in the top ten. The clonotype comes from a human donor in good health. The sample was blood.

CDR3 nucleotide sequence: TGTGCCAGCAGTTACGGCACCTACTCCTACAATGAGCAGTTCTTC. As protein: CASSYGTYSYNEQFF. The chain recombines TRBV6-2 or TRBV6-3 with TRBJ2-1; D not certain. Trimming shortened V by 2 bases and J by 0 bases, and 8 bases separated the two germline ends. The CDR3 runs to 15 residues. Per germline, CDR1 MNHEY and CDR2 SVGEGT.